The entry that follows covers one TCR beta chain sequence. The data were taken from a study of CD8 T cells in Susac syndrome. The RNA, roughly 0.45 to 1 ug, was put through reverse transcription using random hexamers. TCRdb recomputed calls from the immunoSEQ multiplex PCR reads with MiXCR, one row per CDR3 protein. The table shows roughly 140,000 distinct CDR3 sequences, with 95% occurring only once. Sequencing input: CD4+ T cells from PBMCs. This TCR came from a human donor with Susac syndrome.

CDR3 loop: CASSLTPQGWRDTEAFF. The CDR3 nucleotides are TGTGCCAGCAGCTTGACCCCCCAGGGTTGGAGAGACACTGAAGCTTTCTTT. V is TRBV5-4 and J is TRBJ1-1, with a tentative D call TRBD1 (5 bases). The V end was cut by 1 base, the J end by 3 bases, with 19 bases between. The CDR3 loop spans 17 amino acids. The germline V gene encodes CDR1 SGHNT and CDR2 YYREEE (reference sequence).